The entry below gives a single T cell receptor (beta chain) sequence along with its context. The entry originates in a study of blood T cell repertoires in COVID-19. J lost 5 bases, V lost 0 bases, and 11 bases had no gene match. Germline V gene sequence: CDR1 LNHNV, CDR2 YYDKDF (reference sequence). The CDR3 loop spans 17 amino acids. Sequencing was performed with immunoSEQ multiplex PCR; in TCRdb, only in-frame clones are kept and a portion is missing. The sample consists of about 130,000 clones, around 87% of them appearing once. This TCR was sampled from an older woman with acute or convalescent COVID-19. Sequenced sample: peripheral blood. This rearrangement joins TRBV15 to TRBJ2-3, with 7 nucleotides matching TRBD2. This chain's CDR3 is CATSRDGLRERGDTQYF. The DNA of the CDR3 is TGTGCCACCAGCAGAGATGGCTTGCGGGAGCGGGGAGATACGCAGTATTTT.